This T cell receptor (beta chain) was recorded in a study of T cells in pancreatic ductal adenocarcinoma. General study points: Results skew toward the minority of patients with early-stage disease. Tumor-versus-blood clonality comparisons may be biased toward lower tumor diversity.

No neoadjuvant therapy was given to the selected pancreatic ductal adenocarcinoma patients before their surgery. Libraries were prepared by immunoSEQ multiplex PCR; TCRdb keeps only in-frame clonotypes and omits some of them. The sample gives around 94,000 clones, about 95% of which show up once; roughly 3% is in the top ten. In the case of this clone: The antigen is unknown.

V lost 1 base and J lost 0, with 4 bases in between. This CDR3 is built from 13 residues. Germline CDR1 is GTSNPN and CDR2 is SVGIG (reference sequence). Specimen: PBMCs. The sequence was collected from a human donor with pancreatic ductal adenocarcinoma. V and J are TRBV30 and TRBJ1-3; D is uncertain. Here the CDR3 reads CAWSGSSGNTIYF. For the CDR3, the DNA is TGTGCCTGGAGTGGTAGCTCTGGAAACACCATATATTTT.